This TCR beta chain was profiled in a study of blood T cell repertoires in COVID-19. Study-level information: The study drew acute and convalescent COVID-19 samples from the United States, Italy and Spain. Nucleic acid was either cDNA or gDNA, and it came from T cells, B-cell-depleted T cells, or PBMCs.

The Seattle patients, enrolled during active infection, were followed longitudinally. J lost 0 bases, V lost 2 bases, and 2 bases had no gene match. Germline V gene sequence: CDR1 SGHRS, CDR2 YFSETQ. The CDR3 is 15 residues long. Sequencing used immunoSEQ multiplex PCR; TCRdb keeps in-frame clones, though not all of them. The data contain 200,000 to 250,000 clones, over 80% of them seen just once; the ten biggest clones take up less than 3%. The sequence derives from a man aged 25-45 years with COVID-19, enrolled during active disease. The chain couples TRBV5-1 to TRBJ2-7, with 10 bases aligning to TRBD2. The sample was peripheral blood. The CDR3 sequence: CASSFLAGGSYEQYF. In DNA, the CDR3 is TGCGCCAGCAGCTTCTTAGCGGGGGGCTCCTACGAGCAGTACTTC.